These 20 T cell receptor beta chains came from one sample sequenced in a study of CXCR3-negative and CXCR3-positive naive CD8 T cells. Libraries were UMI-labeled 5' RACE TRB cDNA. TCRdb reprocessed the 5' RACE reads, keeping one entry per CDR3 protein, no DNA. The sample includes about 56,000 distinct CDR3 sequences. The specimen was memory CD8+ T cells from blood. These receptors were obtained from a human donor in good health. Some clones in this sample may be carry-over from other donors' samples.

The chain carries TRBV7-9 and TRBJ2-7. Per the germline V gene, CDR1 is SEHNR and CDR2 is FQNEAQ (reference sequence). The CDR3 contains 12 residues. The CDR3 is CASSFPVYEQYF. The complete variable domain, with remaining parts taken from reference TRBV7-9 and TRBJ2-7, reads DTGVSQNPRHKITKRGQNVTFRCDPISEHNRLYWYRQTLGQGPEFLTYFQNEAQLEKSRLLSDRFSAERPKGSFSTLEIQRTEQGDSAMYLCASSFPVYEQYFGPGTRLTVT.

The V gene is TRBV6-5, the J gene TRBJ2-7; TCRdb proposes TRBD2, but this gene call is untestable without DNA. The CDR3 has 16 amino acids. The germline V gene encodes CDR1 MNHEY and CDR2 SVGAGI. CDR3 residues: CASSYSSRAPPYEQYF.

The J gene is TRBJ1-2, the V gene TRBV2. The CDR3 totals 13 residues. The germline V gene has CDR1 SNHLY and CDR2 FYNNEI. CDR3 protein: CASSEAVWYGYTF.

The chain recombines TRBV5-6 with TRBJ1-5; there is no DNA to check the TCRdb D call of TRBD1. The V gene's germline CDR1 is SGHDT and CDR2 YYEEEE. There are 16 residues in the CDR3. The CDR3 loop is CASSSGGYEANQPQHF.

The CDR3: CASSSTGTVYNEQFF. The chain recombines TRBV5-1 with TRBJ2-1; as DNA is missing, the TRBD1 call by TCRdb cannot be tested. Germline V gives CDR1 SGHRS, CDR2 YFSETQ. This CDR3 spans 15 amino acids.

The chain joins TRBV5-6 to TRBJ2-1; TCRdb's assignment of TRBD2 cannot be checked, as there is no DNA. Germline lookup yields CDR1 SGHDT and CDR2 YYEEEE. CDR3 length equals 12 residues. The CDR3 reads CASSLGGNEQFF.

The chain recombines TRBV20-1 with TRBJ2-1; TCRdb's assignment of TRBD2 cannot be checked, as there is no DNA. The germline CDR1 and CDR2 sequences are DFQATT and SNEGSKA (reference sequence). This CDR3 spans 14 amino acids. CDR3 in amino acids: CSAEGLAGAYEQFF.

CDR3 in amino acids: CASSHTSSGTGAHEQYF. The J gene is TRBJ2-7, the V gene TRBV4-3; TCRdb names TRBD1, which stays unverified in the absence of DNA. Looked up from germline, CDR1 is LGHNA and CDR2 is YSLEER. This CDR3 spans 17 amino acids.

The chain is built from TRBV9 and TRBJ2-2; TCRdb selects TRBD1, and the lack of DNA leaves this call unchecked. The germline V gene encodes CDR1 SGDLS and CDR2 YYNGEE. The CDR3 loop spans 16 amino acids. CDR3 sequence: CASSDRDRVYTGELFF.

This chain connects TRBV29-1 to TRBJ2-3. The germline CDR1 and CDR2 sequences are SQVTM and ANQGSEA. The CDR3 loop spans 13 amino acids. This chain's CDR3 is CSVELGSGDTQYF.

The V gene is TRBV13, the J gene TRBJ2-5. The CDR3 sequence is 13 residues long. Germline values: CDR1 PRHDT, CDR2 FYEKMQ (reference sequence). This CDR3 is CASSSRALETQYF.

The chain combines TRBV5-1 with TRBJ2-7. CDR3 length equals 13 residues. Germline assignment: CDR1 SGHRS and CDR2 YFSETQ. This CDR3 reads CASSFAGVYEQYF.

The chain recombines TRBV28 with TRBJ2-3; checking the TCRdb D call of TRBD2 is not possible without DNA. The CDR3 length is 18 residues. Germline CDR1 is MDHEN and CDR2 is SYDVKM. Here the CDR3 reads CASGFDSSGSKFSDTQYF.

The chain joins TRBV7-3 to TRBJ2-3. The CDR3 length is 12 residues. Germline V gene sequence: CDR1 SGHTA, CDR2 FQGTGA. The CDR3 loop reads CASSNEADTQYF.

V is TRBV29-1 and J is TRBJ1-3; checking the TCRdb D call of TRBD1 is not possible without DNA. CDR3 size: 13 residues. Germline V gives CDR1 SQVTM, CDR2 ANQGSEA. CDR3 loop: CSTREEAGNTIYF.

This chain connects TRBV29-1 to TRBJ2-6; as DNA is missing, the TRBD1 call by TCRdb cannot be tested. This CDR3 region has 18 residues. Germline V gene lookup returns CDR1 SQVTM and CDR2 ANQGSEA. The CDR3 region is CSVGIAGQGTSGANVLTF.

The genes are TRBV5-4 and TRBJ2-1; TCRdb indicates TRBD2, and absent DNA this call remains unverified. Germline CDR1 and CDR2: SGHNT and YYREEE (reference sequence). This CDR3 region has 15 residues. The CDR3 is CASSSSGGAIDEQFF.

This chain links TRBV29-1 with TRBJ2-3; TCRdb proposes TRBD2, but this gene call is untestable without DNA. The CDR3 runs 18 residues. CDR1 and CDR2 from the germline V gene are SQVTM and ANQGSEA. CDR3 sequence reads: CSVEETLAGGFLTDTQYF.

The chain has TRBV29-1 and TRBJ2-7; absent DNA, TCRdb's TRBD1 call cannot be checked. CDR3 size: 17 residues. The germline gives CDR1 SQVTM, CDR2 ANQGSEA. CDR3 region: CSVEDPGTGGPLYEQYF.

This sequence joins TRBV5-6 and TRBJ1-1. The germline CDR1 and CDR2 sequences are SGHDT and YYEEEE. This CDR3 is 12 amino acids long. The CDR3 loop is CASGVVGTEAFF.